This TCR beta chain was documented in a study of T-cell reconstitution after alpha-beta-depleted transplantation in children. Study-wide points: In patients about two months after transplant, alpha-beta T cells reportedly arose from several hundred expanded graft clones. One year after transplant, T-cell counts and diversity came mostly from newly produced T cells.

During its preparation, the TCRbeta library received unique molecular identifiers. TCRdb ran MiXCR on the PCR reads and lists one entry per CDR3 protein. The profile shows 450,000 to 600,000 distinct CDR3 sequences, roughly 13% of them singletons. This CDR3 spans 18 amino acids. CDR1 is SGHAT, CDR2 FQNNGV, per germline. Trimming cost V 2 bases and J 2 bases; bases outside gene matches: 11. The sample holds a few counts of this clonotype. What it binds is unknown. The gene calls are TRBV11-2 and TRBJ2-7; 11 bases line up with TRBD2. This clonotype originated in a male patient younger than 18 who had a stem cell transplant for acute myeloid leukemia, so the T cells may come from the graft donor. The material sequenced was PBMCs, mostly from graft donor cells, taken 360 days after TCRalphabeta/CD19-depleted stem cell transplant. The chain's CDR3 is CASSLRPPTSGSAYEQYF. CDR3 bases: TGTGCCAGCAGCTTAAGGCCCCCTACTAGCGGGAGTGCCTACGAGCAGTACTTC.